Listed below are T cell receptor beta chains from one sample, sequenced in a study of blood T cell repertoires in COVID-19. Method: immunoSEQ multiplex PCR; TCRdb's copy keeps in-frame clones and lacks some. The table lists fewer than 250,000 clones, about 85% of them singletons. Sequenced sample: peripheral blood. The receptor source for this set is a young man with acute or convalescent COVID-19. Each CDR3 is given with its conserved first and last residue.

V: TRBV9
CDR3: CASSPTGGGDTQYF

V: TRBV5-5
CDR3: CASSLVREYEQYF

V: TRBV12-3/TRBV12-4
CDR3: CASSPTPDRARFF

V: TRBV6-5
CDR3: CATAGGIGQPQHF

V: TRBV19
CDR3: CASKDKSLQNYGYTF

V: TRBV28
CDR3: CASRPTVDFRPQHF

V: TRBV2
CDR3: CASSEVSSNEKLFF

V: TRBV30
CDR3: CAWSVHNYGYTF

V: TRBV5-1
CDR3: CASSLVSGLTGELFF

V: TRBV27
CDR3: CASSLAPGGSSYEQYF

V: TRBV7-9
CDR3: CASSSGKANEKLFF

V: TRBV4-2
CDR3: CASSQERTGSNQPQHF

V: TRBV19
CDR3: CASSIPRDGASTDTQYF

V: TRBV28
CDR3: CASSTVQGNGYTF

V: TRBV9
CDR3: CASSVGGSGSGEETQYF

V: TRBV11-2
CDR3: CASSLGQGTTEAFF

V: TRBV15
CDR3: CATSRDRGSDTQYF

V: TRBV27
CDR3: CASSLLSAHNNNEQFF

V: TRBV2
CDR3: CASSEARRSGELFF

V: TRBV5-1
CDR3: CASSLPKSGGLNTEAFF

V: TRBV10-3
CDR3: CAISEPGTSSDTQYF

V: TRBV28
CDR3: CASTTTRLAGGKSYEQYF

V: TRBV19
CDR3: CASSNREKTQLGYTF

V: TRBV5-1
CDR3: CASSMTVNSGANVLTF

V: TRBV27
CDR3: CASSKGTSNTGELFF

V: TRBV21-1
CDR3: CASSKNGPGRGSYNSPLHF

V: TRBV5-1
CDR3: CASSLTRETQYF

V: TRBV7-2
CDR3: CASSPLAGPGYTDTQYF

V: TRBV9
CDR3: CASSGGDRGATNEKLFF

V: TRBV15
CDR3: CATSIPGGGNTIYF

V: TRBV6-2/TRBV6-3
CDR3: CASSLGQDYGYTF

V: TRBV19
CDR3: CASRPGTRHTQYF